The 3 T cell receptor beta chains presented below share a single source sample, sequenced in a study of blood T cell repertoires in COVID-19. Profiled with immunoSEQ multiplex PCR; TCRdb holds only in-frame clones, not every one. Of approximately 90,000 clones listed, approximately 80% are singletons. Sequenced input: peripheral blood. These receptors originate from an elderly woman with active or convalescent COVID-19.

CDR3 sequence reads: CASSSDVGVGNTIYF. CDR3 bases: TGTGCCAGCAGCTCGGACGTAGGGGTAGGAAACACCATATATTTT. The chain couples TRBV3-1 (or the pseudogene TRBV3-2) to TRBJ1-3, with D perhaps matching TRBD1 (5 bases). Trimming cost V 5 bases and J 4 bases, with 15 bases left between them. CDR1 and CDR2 (germline): LGHDT, YNNKEL (reference sequence). The CDR3 is 15 residues long.

This chain links TRBV7-3 with TRBJ2-3; 10 nucleotides line up with TRBD2. V lost 1 base to trimming and J lost 2 bases; unmatched junction nucleotides: 6. CDR3 length equals 17 residues. CDR1 is SGHTA and CDR2 is FQGTGA in the germline V gene. The CDR3 spells CASSLIAGGAATDTQYF. In DNA, the CDR3 is TGTGCCAGCAGCTTAATAGCGGGGGGAGCGGCCACAGATACGCAGTATTTT.

The chain uses TRBV5-1 and TRBJ1-6; D not resolved. V was shortened by 0 bases and J by 8 bases, with 12 bases between the two germline ends. The CDR3 runs 15 residues. Per germline, CDR1 SGHRS and CDR2 YFSETQ. CDR3 sequence reads: CASSLVGGVDSPLHF. The CDR3 DNA reads as TGCGCCAGCAGCTTGGTTGGCGGGGTGGATTCACCCCTCCACTTT.